This T cell receptor (beta chain) was sequenced for a study of T cell responses to AZD1222 COVID-19 vaccine. The study, taken as a whole, reports: Spike-specific TCR breadth rose after two AZD1222 doses, and depth rose as well.

Comment on this clone: Its matching antigen is unknown.

From germline, CDR1 is SGHTA and CDR2 FQGNSA. V shed 8 bases and J 10 bases; nucleotides not matched to a gene: 13. The CDR3 has 13 residues. Generated by immunoSEQ multiplex PCR, the TCRdb table keeps only in-frame clones and is missing some. The sample includes 200,000 to 250,000 clones, approximately 94% of them seen just once. J is TRBJ1-2 and V is TRBV7-2, with 7 bases lining up with TRBD1. The sample consisted of peripheral blood, taken on day 0 of MenACWY control vaccination. This TCR derives from an adult in good health. The DNA of the CDR3 is TGTGCCAGCTCAGGGGACAGCCACCCCATCTACACCTTC. This gives the protein CASSGDSHPIYTF.